This T cell receptor beta chain emerged from a study of blood T cell repertoires in COVID-19. In the study overall: COVID-19 samples from acute and convalescent phases originated in the United States, Italy and Spain. PBMCs, B-cell-depleted T cells, or T cells were the source of the cDNA or gDNA that made up the material.

TCRdb keeps only in-frame clones here, not all; method: immunoSEQ multiplex PCR. Of tens of thousands of clones in the sample, approximately 89% are singletons; the top ten hold 2% to 3%. The sequence derives from a man aged 45-65 years with acute or convalescent COVID-19. Sequencing was done on a sample of peripheral blood.

The CDR3 DNA is TGTGCCAGCAGCGTCGGACAGGGCGATTCACCCCTCCACTTT. Translated: CASSVGQGDSPLHF. V usage is TRBV9 and J usage is TRBJ1-6, with 8 bases fitting TRBD1. The V gene's germline CDR1 is SGDLS and CDR2 YYNGEE. The CDR3 extends over 14 amino acids. V was pared by 2 bases and J by 8 bases, with 3 bases of the junction left unmatched.